The source of this TCR beta chain is a study of patients and donors after allogeneic stem cell transplantation. Germline trimming cut 6 bases from V and 12 bases from J; bases unmatched to any gene: 10. Germline CDR1 and CDR2: LNHDA and SQIVND (reference sequence). This CDR3 comprises 13 residues. MiXCR was run by TCRdb on the RT-PCR reads, yielding one entry per CDR3 protein. The sample lists about 87,000 distinct CDR3 sequences; around 5% were seen once. The specimen was blood, either unsorted or a sorted T cell fraction (not recorded which). The source is a human donor who was either an allogeneic HSCT recipient or a stem cell or donor lymphocyte infusion donor (not recorded which). It is not recorded whose cells these are; they may come from a transplant donor. The chain employs TRBV19 and TRBJ2-1, with 8 bases lining up with TRBD2. CDR3 region: CASSPLGLAPQFF. For the CDR3, the DNA is TGTGCCAGTAGCCCGCTAGGACTAGCTCCGCAGTTCTTC.